Below, one TCR beta chain is given with its context. What it recognizes is unknown. TCRdb reanalysed the RT-PCR reads using MiXCR and keeps one entry per CDR3 protein. In the table there are under 550,000 distinct CDR3 sequences, 7.6% of which are singletons. The entry originates in a study of response to subunit inactivated influenza vaccine. CDR1 LNHDA and CDR2 SQIVND come from the germline V gene (reference sequence). Between the trimmed V and J ends, which lost 0 bases and 1 base, there was a span of 11 bases. The CDR3 consists of 16 residues. Findings of the study overall: After each seasonal influenza vaccination, few new T cells are recruited, the authors suggested.

The chain links TRBV19 to TRBJ2-3; D not certain. The sample in question was PBMCs from blood, obtained less than 30 months after vaccination. The clonotype was recovered from a man aged 50 to 69 who received an inactivated influenza vaccine. The CDR3 loop is CASSIDRPGGTDTQYF. DNA for the CDR3: TGTGCCAGTAGTATAGACAGACCAGGAGGCACAGATACGCAGTATTTT.